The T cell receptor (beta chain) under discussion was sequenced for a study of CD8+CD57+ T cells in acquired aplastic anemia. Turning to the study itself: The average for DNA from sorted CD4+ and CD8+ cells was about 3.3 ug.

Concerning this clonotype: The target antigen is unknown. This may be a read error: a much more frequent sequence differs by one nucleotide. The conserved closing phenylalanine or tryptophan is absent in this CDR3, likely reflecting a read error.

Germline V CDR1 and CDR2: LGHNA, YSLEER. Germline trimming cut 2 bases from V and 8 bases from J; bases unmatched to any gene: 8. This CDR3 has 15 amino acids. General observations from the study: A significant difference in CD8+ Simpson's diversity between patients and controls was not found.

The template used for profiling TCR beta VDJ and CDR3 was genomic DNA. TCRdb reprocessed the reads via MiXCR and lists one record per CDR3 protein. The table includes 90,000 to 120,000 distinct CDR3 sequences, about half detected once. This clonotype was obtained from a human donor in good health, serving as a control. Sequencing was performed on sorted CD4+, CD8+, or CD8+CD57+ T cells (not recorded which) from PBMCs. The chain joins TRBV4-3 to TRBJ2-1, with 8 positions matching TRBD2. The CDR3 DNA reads TGCGCCAGCAGCCAATTCGGCCGGGGGGGCGATGAGCAGTTCCTC. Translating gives CASSQFGRGGDEQFL.